This T cell receptor beta chain was retrieved from a study of PD-L1 blockade in urothelial cancer. Study information: Patients had been given 0 to 3 earlier chemotherapy regimens. Blood underwent analysis 3 weeks (second dose) and 6 weeks after treatment began. Whole-study results and caveats: Durable-benefit cases showed more tumor-associated blood clone expansion at 3 weeks.

Sequencing was performed with immunoSEQ multiplex PCR; in TCRdb, only in-frame clones are kept and a portion is missing. The repertoire holds tens of thousands of clones, with more than 70% as singletons. With respect to this clone: The antigen is not known.

After removal of 5 bases from V and 6 bases from J, the junction contained 8 bases not matched to a gene. The CDR3 runs to 14 residues. Germline CDR1 reads SGHAT; CDR2 reads FQNNGV. Time point specified: peripheral blood 6 weeks after treatment start. The sample here was PBMCs, taken around atezolizumab (anti-PD-L1) treatment. V gene TRBV11-2 combines with J gene TRBJ2-7; TRBD1 matches at 9 bases. The clonotype originates from a man aged 60 to 69 with urothelial cancer. CDR3 sequence: CASSRLMTGGEQYF. CDR3 sequence (DNA): TGTGCCAGCAGCCGGCTAATGACAGGGGGCGAGCAGTACTTC.